These 27 T cell receptor beta chains were sequenced from one sample in a study of CD8 T cells in Susac syndrome. An amount of RNA that ranged from roughly 0.5 to 1 ug was reverse transcribed with random hexamers. Each CDR3 protein gets one entry after TCRdb re-called the immunoSEQ multiplex PCR reads with MiXCR. The table records tens of thousands of distinct CDR3 sequences, 80% to 95% of them present only once. Source material: CD8+ T cells from PBMCs. These receptors all stem from a human donor in good health.

This chain uses TRBV29-1 with TRBJ2-2, with a weak D call TRBD1 (6 bases). CDR3 size: 13 residues. CDR1 SQVTM and CDR2 ANQGSEA come from the germline V gene. Trimming left V 7 bases short and J 2 bases short, with 11 bases between. The CDR3 sequence: CSARTANTGELFF. CDR3 sequence (DNA): TGCAGCGCTCGGACAGCTAACACCGGGGAGCTGTTTTTT.

This clonotype was seen more than once but under ten times. The chain uses TRBV12-3 or TRBV12-4 and TRBJ1-4; D is uncertain. V lost 3 bases, J lost 7 bases, and 3 bases lay in between. CDR3 size: 11 residues. The chain's CDR3 is CASSFGEKLFF. As DNA, the CDR3 is TGTGCCAGCAGTTTCGGTGAAAAACTGTTTTTT.

The CDR3 DNA is TGTGCCAGCAGTTTCACACCGGGAGCCGAGGGAGCTTTCTTT. Protein: CASSFTPGAEGAFF. The rearrangement links TRBV28 to TRBJ1-1; D is ambiguous. CDR1 is MDHEN, CDR2 SYDVKM, per germline. This CDR3 comprises 14 residues. The V gene lost 3 bases and the J gene lost 10 bases, with 18 bases spanning the gap. The entire variable domain, with the rest obtained from reference TRBV28 and TRBJ1-1, is as follows: DVKVTQSSRYLVKRTGEKVFLECVQDMDHENMFWYRQDPGLGLRLIYFSYDVKMKEKGDIPEGYSVSREKKERFSLILESASTNQTSMYLCASSFTPGAEGAFFGQGTRLTVV.

The V and J genes are TRBV7-2 and TRBJ2-7; unclear D gene. The CDR3 contains 14 residues. Germline lookup yields CDR1 SGHTA and CDR2 FQGNSA. Trimming removed 4 bases at V and 3 bases at J, with 13 bases between. CDR3 region: CASSYYGPNYEQYF. Here the CDR3 DNA reads TGTGCCAGCAGCTATTACGGGCCGAACTACGAGCAGTACTTC.

V is TRBV13 and J is TRBJ2-2; 7 nucleotides align to TRBD1. CDR3 length: 15 amino acids. With 4 bases clipped from V and 4 bases from J, the junction kept 6 bases outside the gene matches. Germline V CDR1 and CDR2: PRHDT, FYEKMQ (reference sequence). DNA for the CDR3: TGTGCCAGCAGCTCACAGGGGAGAAGCACCGGGGAGCTGTTTTTT. Its translation: CASSSQGRSTGELFF.

The chain uses TRBV5-1 and TRBJ2-1, with TRBD2 matching 10 bases. CDR1 is SGHRS, CDR2 YFSETQ, per germline. With 7 bases clipped from V and 6 bases from J, the junction kept 7 bases outside the gene matches. The CDR3 covers 14 residues. Written as DNA, the CDR3 is TGCGCCAGCTCCTTAGCGGGAGGTAGCAATGAGCAGTTCTTC. Residues: CASSLAGGSNEQFF.

The V and J genes are TRBV27 and TRBJ2-7, with TRBD1 identical over 9 bases. The CDR3 totals 15 residues. The germline gives CDR1 MNHEY, CDR2 SMNVEV (reference sequence). Losses at the gene ends were 5 bases for V and 2 bases for J; bases not matched to a gene: 7. CDR3 protein: CASSPSRTGAYEQYF. The DNA of the CDR3 is TGTGCCAGCAGTCCAAGTCGGACAGGGGCCTACGAGCAGTACTTC.

The rearrangement uses TRBV11-2 and TRBJ2-1; 7 bases line up with TRBD2. The CDR3 is 14 residues long. Germline V gene lookup returns CDR1 SGHAT and CDR2 FQNNGV. Unmatched junction bases numbered 7, after V lost 5 bases and J lost 6 bases. CDR3 sequence: CASSPRDYFNEQFF. CDR3 DNA: TGTGCCAGCAGCCCCCGGGACTATTTCAATGAGCAGTTCTTC.

J is TRBJ2-7 and V is TRBV27; no reliable D call. Germline CDR1 MNHEY, CDR2 SMNVEV (reference sequence). This CDR3 has 13 residues. Trimming pared 8 bases from V and 3 bases from J, leaving 14 bases between. The CDR3 reads CASSGNLFYEQYF. The CDR3 nucleotides are TGTGCCAGCTCAGGAAACCTGTTCTACGAGCAGTACTTC.

This clonotype has just a few counts. The chain employs TRBV29-1 and TRBJ2-7; possible D gene TRBD1, 6 bases. The CDR3 totals 15 residues. CDR1 and CDR2 from the germline V gene are SQVTM and ANQGSEA. The V gene lost 3 bases and the J gene lost 7 bases, with 22 bases spanning the gap. CDR3 bases: TGCAGCGTTGATGGAACCGAGGACAGCCGAGGGGAGCAGTACTTC. As protein: CSVDGTEDSRGEQYF.

V usage is TRBV29-1 and J usage is TRBJ1-2; D is unresolved. The germline V gene encodes CDR1 SQVTM and CDR2 ANQGSEA. The CDR3 is 14 residues long. The V and J ends lost 3 bases and 4 bases respectively, with 15 bases between them. This CDR3 is CSVDGQLTSYGYTF. The CDR3 region has the DNA TGCAGCGTTGATGGGCAGCTAACCAGCTATGGCTACACCTTC.

This clonotype occurred once. The V and J genes are TRBV6-2 or TRBV6-3 and TRBJ2-7, with unresolved D. Germline values: CDR1 MNHEY, CDR2 SVGEGT. The CDR3 extends over 13 amino acids. V was pared by 2 bases and J by 6 bases, with 11 bases between. The CDR3 DNA sequence: TGTGCCAGCAGTTACAACCCGCGGAGCGAGCAGTACTTC. Amino acids: CASSYNPRSEQYF.

V is TRBV4-2 and J is TRBJ2-3; 11 nucleotides align to TRBD2. The CDR3 totals 16 residues. The J segment lost 5 bases and the V segment lost 0 bases, leaving 4 bases of the junction unmatched. Germline CDR1 LGHNA, CDR2 YNFKEQ. The CDR3 sequence: CASSQDMGTSGDTQYF. In nucleotides, the CDR3 is TGTGCCAGCAGCCAAGATATGGGGACTAGCGGAGATACGCAGTATTTT.

The table lists this clonotype with a count of one. The rearrangement uses TRBV7-6 and TRBJ1-1; no definite D call. Trimming cost V 1 base and J 1 base, with 7 bases left between them. The CDR3 is made up of 14 amino acids. In germline, CDR1 is SGHVS, CDR2 FNYEAQ. For the CDR3, the DNA is TGTGCCAGCAGCTTAGGTAAAGAGAACACTGAAGCTTTCTTT. Translating gives CASSLGKENTEAFF.

The chain employs TRBV12-3 or TRBV12-4 and TRBJ2-1; D is perhaps TRBD2 (6 bases). This CDR3 comprises 13 residues. Trimming cost V 5 bases and J 3 bases, with 8 bases left between them. The CDR3 DNA reads TGTGCCAGCAGTCCGGGACTCTACAATGAGCAGTTCTTC. This encodes CASSPGLYNEQFF.

V gene TRBV29-1 combines with J gene TRBJ2-5; possibly TRBD1 for D (6 bases). CDR1 is SQVTM, CDR2 ANQGSEA, per germline. The V and J ends lost 0 bases and 2 bases respectively, with 16 bases between them. CDR3 length equals 16 residues. The CDR3 DNA reads TGCAGCGTTGAAGAGCAGGGGCCGCATTATCAAGAGACCCAGTACTTC. It is translated as CSVEEQGPHYQETQYF.

The chain couples TRBV4-1 to TRBJ1-5, with TRBD1 identical over 8 bases. Germline V CDR1 and CDR2: MGHRA, YSYEKL. The V and J ends lost 5 bases and 7 bases, in that order; junction bases with no gene match: 10. The CDR3 is 15 residues long. Here the CDR3 DNA reads TGCGCCAGCAGCTCTGAGGACAGGGCAGGACAGCCCCAGCATTTT. This translates into CASSSEDRAGQPQHF.

This chain joins TRBV6-5 and TRBJ2-1; D not resolved. Germline V gene sequence: CDR1 MNHEY, CDR2 SVGAGI. The CDR3 is made up of 12 amino acids. The V gene lost 0 bases and the J gene lost 12 bases, with 9 bases spanning the gap. Here the CDR3 DNA reads TGTGCCAGCAGTTACTCAGGGTGGGTGCAGTTCTTC. It encodes CASSYSGWVQFF.

The chain recombines TRBV27 with TRBJ1-1, with D unclear. CDR1 is MNHEY, CDR2 SMNVEV, per germline (reference sequence). CDR3 length: 13 residues. V lost 6 bases and J lost 1, with 9 bases in between. CDR3 DNA: TGTGCCAGCAGAAACCCCGGGAACACTGAAGCTTTCTTT. This sequence encodes CASRNPGNTEAFF.

This chain links TRBV29-1 with TRBJ2-2, with D uncertain. V was pared by 6 bases and J by 5 bases, with 10 bases between. The CDR3 has 12 amino acids. Germline V gives CDR1 SQVTM, CDR2 ANQGSEA. This CDR3 is CSVNQVTGELFF. The DNA of the CDR3 is TGCAGCGTAAACCAGGTGACCGGGGAGCTGTTTTTT.

This clonotype has a single count. The chain uses TRBV4-1 and TRBJ2-5; D is uncertain. This CDR3 comprises 13 residues. The V gene lost 1 base and the J gene lost 6 bases, with 9 bases spanning the gap. The V gene's germline CDR1 is MGHRA and CDR2 YSYEKL. This CDR3 reads CASSQGGPKTQYF. The CDR3 coding sequence is TGCGCCAGCAGCCAAGGAGGACCCAAGACCCAGTACTTC.

V usage is TRBV19 and J usage is TRBJ1-1; D remains ambiguous. Trimming cost V 3 bases and J 5 bases, with 10 bases left between them. This CDR3 is built from 13 residues. The V gene's germline CDR1 is LNHDA and CDR2 SQIVND (reference sequence). This CDR3 is CASSIYGSTEAFF. Here the CDR3 DNA reads TGTGCCAGTAGTATCTACGGAAGTACTGAAGCTTTCTTT.

The rearrangement joins TRBV29-1 to TRBJ2-7; 10 bases are a match to TRBD1. CDR1 SQVTM and CDR2 ANQGSEA come from the germline V gene. The CDR3 is 15 residues long. With 2 bases clipped from V and 3 bases from J, the junction kept 7 bases outside the gene matches. CDR3 residues: CSVELVGTGVYEQYF. Written as DNA, the CDR3 is TGCAGCGTTGAATTAGTAGGGACAGGGGTCTACGAGCAGTACTTC.

The gene calls are TRBV4-1 and TRBJ1-1; TRBD1 is a possible D gene (6 bases). The CDR3 spans 14 residues. V lost 3 bases and J lost 2, with 10 bases in between. In germline, CDR1 is MGHRA, CDR2 YSYEKL. CDR3 protein: CASSHPGTNTEAFF. Here the CDR3 DNA reads TGCGCCAGCAGCCACCCAGGGACAAACACTGAAGCTTTCTTT.

The rearrangement links TRBV13 to TRBJ2-3; TRBD1 or TRBD2 may be the D gene (5 bases each). The V and J ends lost 4 bases and 0 bases respectively, with 11 bases between them. The V gene's germline CDR1 is PRHDT and CDR2 FYEKMQ (reference sequence). CDR3 size: 15 residues. The CDR3 nucleotides are TGTGCCAGCAGCTCCCTGGGGGAAAGCACAGATACGCAGTATTTT. Translation gives CASSSLGESTDTQYF.

This clonotype was seen a handful of times. CDR3: CASSSGGVEQYF. CDR3 nucleotide sequence: TGTGCCAGCAGCTCGGGAGGTGTCGAGCAGTACTTC. The chain employs TRBV7-9 and TRBJ2-7; 7 bases map to TRBD2. Germline CDR1 and CDR2: SEHNR and FQNEAQ (reference sequence). The CDR3 is 12 amino acids. Trimming removed 4 bases from V and 6 bases from J; junction bases left unmatched: 3.

V gene TRBV27 combines with J gene TRBJ2-5; D possibly corresponds to TRBD1 (6 bases). Germline V gene lookup returns CDR1 MNHEY and CDR2 SMNVEV (reference sequence). V dropped 2 bases and J dropped 5 bases, with 15 bases sitting between them. CDR3 length: 15 amino acids. CDR3 region: CASSLTQGPGETQYF. CDR3 nucleotides: TGTGCCAGCAGTTTAACACAGGGTCCTGGGGAGACCCAGTACTTC.